The rows below give T cell receptor beta chains drawn from one sample of a study of graft-versus-host responses after intestinal transplantation. These receptors' antigens are unknown. Assay used: immunoSEQ multiplex PCR; TCRdb lists only in-frame clones, some missing. The sample contains tens of thousands of clones, 90% to 95% of which appear only once. The material sequenced was unstimulated CD4+ T cells sorted from spleen or lymph node cells, taken before intestinal transplant. These receptors originate from a human donor who received an intestinal transplant. Both conserved end residues are part of each CDR3. Fields, in order: J gene, clone size, D gene, V gene, CDR3 DNA, CDR3 protein. The D gene is left open where the match is weak. Not all rows give a size; the values are once, few, many and, for expanded clones, a class.

TRBJ2-7,-,TRBD2,TRBV7-9,TGTGCCAGCAGCTTGGGACTAGCGGACTCCTACGAGCAGTACTTC,CASSLGLADSYEQYF
TRBJ1-2,-,TRBD1,TRBV7-9,TGTGCCAGCAGCTTAGGAGGGACAGGGTGGATTGATGGCTACACCTTC,CASSLGGTGWIDGYTF
TRBJ2-3,once,-,TRBV6-6,TGTGCCAGCAAAAACTCTAACACAGATACGCAGTATTTT,CASKNSNTDTQYF
TRBJ2-7,-,TRBD1,TRBV7-8,TGTGCCAGCAGCTTGCAGGGGGCGGGGGAGCAGTACTTC,CASSLQGAGEQYF
TRBJ1-1,-,-,TRBV7-9,TGTGCCAGCAGCACCCGGACAGCCCTGAACACTGAAGCTTTCTTT,CASSTRTALNTEAFF
TRBJ2-3,-,TRBD2,TRBV2,TGTGCCAGCAGTTTACGACTAGCGGGGGGGATATCAGATACGCAGTATTTT,CASSLRLAGGISDTQYF
TRBJ2-7,-,-,TRBV12-5,TGTGAAATAGCGGCCTACGAGCAGTACTTC,CEIAAYEQYF
TRBJ2-2,once,-,TRBV27,TGTGCCAGCAGGACACAGGGGGGGTTCGCCGGGGAGCTGTTTTTT,CASRTQGGFAGELFF
TRBJ1-1,-,-,TRBV29-1,TGCAGCGGCCGACAGGAAAAGAACACTGAAGCTTTCTTT,CSGRQEKNTEAFF
TRBJ1-1,once,-,TRBV29-1,TGCAGCGAAAACCAGAGGTACGGTGAAGCTTTCTTT,CSENQRYGEAFF
TRBJ2-2,-,TRBD2,TRBV7-2,TGTGCCAGCAGCTTAGCGCTTAGCGGGGGCCACACCGGGGAGCTGTTTTTT,CASSLALSGGHTGELFF
TRBJ2-7,once,TRBD2,TRBV4-3,TGCGCCAGCAGCCAAGAACTAGCGGGGGGGATAGACGAGCAGTACTTC,CASSQELAGGIDEQYF
TRBJ2-1,-,-,TRBV11-3,TGTGCCAGCAGCTTAGTTCTGGGGGCGTTAAATGAGCAGTTCTTC,CASSLVLGALNEQFF
TRBJ2-4,-,-,TRBV6-5,TGTGCCAGCAGTTACTCGACAGTCTCGGGAAACATTCAGTACTTC,CASSYSTVSGNIQYF
TRBJ1-5,-,-,TRBV7-8,TGTGCCAGCAGCCCGGACAGCCCGATCAATCAGCCCCAGCATTTT,CASSPDSPINQPQHF
TRBJ2-1,once,TRBD2,TRBV19,TGTGCCAGTAGTATAGTAGCGGGGAGCTACAATGAGCAGTTCTTC,CASSIVAGSYNEQFF
TRBJ2-5,-,-,TRBV6-5,TGTGCCAGCAGCCGGCGGGATGGAGAGACCCAGTACTTC,CASSRRDGETQYF
TRBJ1-2,-,-,TRBV4-1,TGCGCCAGCAGCCAAGATACGCGGATTAACTATGGCTACACCTTC,CASSQDTRINYGYTF
TRBJ2-7,once,TRBD1,TRBV7-2,TGTGCCAGCAGCCGGGACAGCATGACCTACGAGCAGTACTTC,CASSRDSMTYEQYF
TRBJ1-3,-,-,TRBV29-1,TGCAGCGTTGCCCGAAGCGAAAACACCATATATTTT,CSVARSENTIYF
TRBJ1-6,-,-,TRBV4-3,TGCGCCAGCAGCCAAGGAGAGACAGTTAATTCACCCCTCCACTTT,CASSQGETVNSPLHF
TRBJ1-1,-,TRBD1,TRBV6-5,TGTGCCAGCAGTTACTCCGGGACAGGGACCACTGAAGCTTTCTTT,CASSYSGTGTTEAFF
TRBJ1-4,-,TRBD1,TRBV6-6,TGTGCCAGCAGTTACCAGGGGGGAGCAACTAATGAAAAACTGTTTTTT,CASSYQGGATNEKLFF
TRBJ1-3,-,-,TRBV19,TGTGCCAGTAGTACCCGCTCACCCCAGGGTTCTGGAAACACCATATATTTT,CASSTRSPQGSGNTIYF
TRBJ2-7,-,TRBD1,TRBV7-2,TGTGCCAGCAGCCGCGGGACAGGGGCCTACGAGCAGTACTTC,CASSRGTGAYEQYF
TRBJ2-7,-,TRBD2,TRBV7-2,TGTGCCAGCAGCCCCTCCCCAGCGGGGGGGCCGAGGGAGCAGTACTTC,CASSPSPAGGPREQYF
TRBJ2-1,-,TRBD1,TRBV7-2,TGTGCCAGCAGCCTGACAGGGAGCTCCTACAATGAGCAGTTCTTC,CASSLTGSSYNEQFF
TRBJ2-1,-,TRBD2,TRBV4-1,TGCGCCAGCAGCCCCCTACGACTAGCGGGGGGGAGCTACAATGAGCAGTTCTTC,CASSPLRLAGGSYNEQFF
TRBJ1-2,-,-,TRBV2,TGTGCCAGCAGTGAAGCCTATCCTTATGGCTACACCTTC,CASSEAYPYGYTF
TRBJ1-2,-,-,TRBV7-9,TGTGCCAGCACCATATGGACGGGGGATTATGGCTACACCTTC,CASTIWTGDYGYTF
TRBJ2-5,-,-,TRBV10-3,TGTGCCATCAGCCAACAGGGAGAGACCCAGTACTTC,CAISQQGETQYF
TRBJ1-2,-,TRBD1,TRBV5-1,TGCGCCAGCAGCTTGGGGACAGGGGGCGCGAAGACTTATGGCTACACCTTC,CASSLGTGGAKTYGYTF
TRBJ1-2,-,TRBD1,TRBV5-1,TGCGCCAGCAGCTTGGAGGGGGGACAGGGGCGCGGCTACACCTTC,CASSLEGGQGRGYTF
TRBJ2-7,-,-,TRBV7-2,TGTGCCAGCAGCTTAGACTCCCCCCACGAGCAGTACTTC,CASSLDSPHEQYF
TRBJ2-2,-,TRBD1,TRBV5-1,TGCGCCAGCAGCAAACGGACAGGGCCACAACCCAACACCGGGGAGCTGTTTTTT,CASSKRTGPQPNTGELFF
TRBJ2-3,-,-,TRBV7-6,TGTGCCAGCAGCTTATGGGGGCTTAGCACAGATACGCAGTATTTT,CASSLWGLSTDTQYF
TRBJ1-4,few,TRBD1,TRBV7-9,TGTGCCAGCAGCCTCTGGACAGGGAGGCGAACTAATGAAAAACTGTTTTTT,CASSLWTGRRTNEKLFF
TRBJ2-1,-,TRBD1,TRBV14,TGTGCCAGCAGCCCCCGGACAGGGCCATCCTACAATGAGCAGTTCTTC,CASSPRTGPSYNEQFF
TRBJ1-2,-,TRBD1,TRBV25-1,TGTGCCAGCAGTAACCCGGGACAGGGGGACTATGGCTACACCTTC,CASSNPGQGDYGYTF
TRBJ2-3,-,-,TRBV30,TGTGCCTGGAGGGGGCGGGGTAGCACAGATACGCAGTATTTT,CAWRGRGSTDTQYF
TRBJ2-7,few,-,TRBV2,TGTGCCAGCAGGTTCCTGACAGGTTCCTCCTACGAGCAGTACTTC,CASRFLTGSSYEQYF
TRBJ2-2,-,-,TRBV11-2,TGTGCCAGCAGCTTAGTGCAGGGCACCGGGGAGCTGTTTTTT,CASSLVQGTGELFF
TRBJ2-1,-,-,TRBV7-2,TGTGCCAGCAGCTTAGGAAGGGACTTTTGGGGGGACAATGAGCAGTTCTTC,CASSLGRDFWGDNEQFF
TRBJ2-7,few,TRBD1,TRBV6-5,TGTGCCAGCGGTCAGGGACAGGGCTACGAGCAGTACTTC,CASGQGQGYEQYF
TRBJ2-6,-,TRBD1,TRBV5-1,TGCGCCAGCAGCCCAAAAGGGGCAGGGGGAGTTAGCTCTGGGGCCAACGTCCTGACTTTC,CASSPKGAGGVSSGANVLTF
TRBJ1-2,-,-,TRBV7-2,TGTGCCAGCAGCTTGCGTAACTATGGCTACACCTTC,CASSLRNYGYTF
TRBJ1-3,-,TRBD1,TRBV30,TGTGCCTGGAGTGTAAGGGGGCACGGAAACACCATATATTTT,CAWSVRGHGNTIYF
TRBJ2-5,once,TRBD2,TRBV7-2,TGTGCCAGCAGCTTAGGCGCGGGGGGACTGAAGACCCAGTACTTC,CASSLGAGGLKTQYF
TRBJ1-5,-,-,TRBV30,TGTGCCTGGAGCGCACTTGGGAGGGGACGCCAGCCCCAGCATTTT,CAWSALGRGRQPQHF
TRBJ2-5,-,-,TRBV6-5,TGTGCCAGCAGTCTACAGGGAGTAGGAGAGACCCAGTACTTC,CASSLQGVGETQYF
TRBJ1-1,-,TRBD1,TRBV19,TGTGCCAGTAGTATACCGGGACAGGGCAACCCTGAAGCTTTCTTT,CASSIPGQGNPEAFF
TRBJ2-7,-,TRBD2,TRBV11-3,TGTGCCAGCAGCCGCTTCCCTAGCGGGGGTTGGAACGAGCAGTACTTC,CASSRFPSGGWNEQYF
TRBJ2-7,once,-,TRBV5-4,TGTGCCAGCAGCCCCCCTGAGGGATACGAGCAGTACTTC,CASSPPEGYEQYF